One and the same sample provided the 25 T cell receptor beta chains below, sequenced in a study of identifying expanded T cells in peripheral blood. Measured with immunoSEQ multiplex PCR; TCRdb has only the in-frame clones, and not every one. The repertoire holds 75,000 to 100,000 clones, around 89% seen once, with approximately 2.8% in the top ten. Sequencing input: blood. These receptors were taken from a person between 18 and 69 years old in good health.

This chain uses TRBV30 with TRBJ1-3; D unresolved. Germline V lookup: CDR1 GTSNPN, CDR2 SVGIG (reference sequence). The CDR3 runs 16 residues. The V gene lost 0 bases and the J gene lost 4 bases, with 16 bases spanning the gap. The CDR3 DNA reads TGTGCCTGGAGTGTATTCGGGAGCCTAGCGGGAAACACCATATATTTT. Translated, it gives CAWSVFGSLAGNTIYF.

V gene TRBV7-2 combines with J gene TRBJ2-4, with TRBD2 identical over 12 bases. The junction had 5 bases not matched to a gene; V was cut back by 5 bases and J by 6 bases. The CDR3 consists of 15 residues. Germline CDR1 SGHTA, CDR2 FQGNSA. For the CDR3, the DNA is TGTGCCAGCAGCGTTTCTAGCGGGGGGGGAAACATTCAGTACTTC. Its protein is CASSVSSGGGNIQYF.

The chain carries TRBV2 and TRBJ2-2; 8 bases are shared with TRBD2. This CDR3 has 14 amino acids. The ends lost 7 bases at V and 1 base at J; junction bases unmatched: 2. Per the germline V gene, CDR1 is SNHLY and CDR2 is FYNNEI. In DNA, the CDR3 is TGTGCCAGCATGGGGACTAGGAACACCGGGGAGCTGTTTTTT. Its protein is CASMGTRNTGELFF.

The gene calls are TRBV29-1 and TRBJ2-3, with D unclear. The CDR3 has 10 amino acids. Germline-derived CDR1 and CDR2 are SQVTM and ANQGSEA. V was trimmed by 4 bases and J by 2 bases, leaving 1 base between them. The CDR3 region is CSVATDTQYF. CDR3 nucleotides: TGCAGCGTTGCCACAGATACGCAGTATTTT.

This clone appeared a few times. CDR3: CASSLVLGTYEQYF. CDR3 nucleotides: TGTGCCAGCAGCTTAGTGTTGGGGACCTACGAGCAGTACTTC. V is TRBV7-2 and J is TRBJ2-7; D not resolved. Germline CDR1 reads SGHTA; CDR2 reads FQGNSA. With 1 base removed from V and 2 bases from J, the gap between germline ends came to 9 bases. The CDR3 sequence is 14 residues long.

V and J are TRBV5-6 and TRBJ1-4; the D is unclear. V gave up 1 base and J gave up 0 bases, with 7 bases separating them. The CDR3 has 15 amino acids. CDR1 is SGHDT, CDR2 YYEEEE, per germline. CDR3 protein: CASSLSTATNEKLFF. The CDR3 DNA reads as TGTGCCAGCAGCTTGTCTACCGCAACTAATGAAAAACTGTTTTTT.

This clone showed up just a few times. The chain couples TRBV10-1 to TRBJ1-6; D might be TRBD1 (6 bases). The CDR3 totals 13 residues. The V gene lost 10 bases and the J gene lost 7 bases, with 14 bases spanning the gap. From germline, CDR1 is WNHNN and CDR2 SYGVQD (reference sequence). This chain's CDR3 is CATPGHKNSPLHF. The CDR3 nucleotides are TGCGCCACACCGGGACACAAAAATTCACCCCTCCACTTT.

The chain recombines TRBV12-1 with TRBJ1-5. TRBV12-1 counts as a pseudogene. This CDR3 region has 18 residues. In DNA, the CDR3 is TGTGCCAGCAGCTTTGTGGAACAGGCGACCGGGGGCAATCAGCCCCAGCATTTT. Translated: CASSFVEQATGGNQPQHF.

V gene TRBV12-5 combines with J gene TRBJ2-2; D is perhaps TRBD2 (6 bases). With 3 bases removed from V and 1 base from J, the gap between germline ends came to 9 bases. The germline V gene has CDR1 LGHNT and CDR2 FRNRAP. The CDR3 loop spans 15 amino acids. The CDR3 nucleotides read TGTGCTAGTGGTTTACGGGGGTGGAACACCGGGGAGCTGTTTTTT. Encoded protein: CASGLRGWNTGELFF.

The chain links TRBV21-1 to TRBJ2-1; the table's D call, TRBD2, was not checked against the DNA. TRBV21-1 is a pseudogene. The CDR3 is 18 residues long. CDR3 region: CASSKEWGRVSSYNEQFF. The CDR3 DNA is TGTGCCAGCAGCAAAGAGTGGGGGAGGGTAAGCTCCTACAATGAGCAGTTCTTC.

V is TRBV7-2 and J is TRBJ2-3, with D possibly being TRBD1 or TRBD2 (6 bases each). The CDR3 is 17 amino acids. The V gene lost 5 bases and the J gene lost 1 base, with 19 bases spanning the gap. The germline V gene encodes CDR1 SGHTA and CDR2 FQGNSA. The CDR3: CASSRQTSSGGTDTQYF. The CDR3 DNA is TGTGCCAGCAGCCGACAAACTAGCTCAGGGGGCACAGATACGCAGTATTTT.

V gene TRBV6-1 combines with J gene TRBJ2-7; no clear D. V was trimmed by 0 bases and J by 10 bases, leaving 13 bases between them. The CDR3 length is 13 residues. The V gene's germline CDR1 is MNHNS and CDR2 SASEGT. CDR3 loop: CASSEATVGKQYF. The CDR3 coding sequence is TGTGCCAGCAGTGAAGCGACGGTAGGGAAACAGTACTTC.

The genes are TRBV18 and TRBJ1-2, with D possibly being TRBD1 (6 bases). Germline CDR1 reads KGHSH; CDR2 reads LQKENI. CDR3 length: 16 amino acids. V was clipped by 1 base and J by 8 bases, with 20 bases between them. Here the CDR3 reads CASSPLLAGESGGYTF. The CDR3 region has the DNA TGTGCCAGCTCACCACTTCTCGCAGGGGAGTCGGGCGGCTACACCTTC.

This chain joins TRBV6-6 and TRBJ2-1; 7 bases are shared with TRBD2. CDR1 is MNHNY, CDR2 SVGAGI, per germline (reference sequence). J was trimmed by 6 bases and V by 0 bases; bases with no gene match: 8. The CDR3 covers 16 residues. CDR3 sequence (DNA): TGTGCCAGCAGTTACTCGTCCAGCGGGGTCGCCAATGAGCAGTTCTTC. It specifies CASSYSSSGVANEQFF.

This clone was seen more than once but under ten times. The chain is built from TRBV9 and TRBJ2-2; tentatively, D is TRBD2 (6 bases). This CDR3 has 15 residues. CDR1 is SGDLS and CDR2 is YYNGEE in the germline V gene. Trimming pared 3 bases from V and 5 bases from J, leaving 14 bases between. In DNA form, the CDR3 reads TGTGCCAGCAGCGCGCGGGACGCCCGTACCGGGGAGCTGTTTTTT. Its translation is CASSARDARTGELFF.

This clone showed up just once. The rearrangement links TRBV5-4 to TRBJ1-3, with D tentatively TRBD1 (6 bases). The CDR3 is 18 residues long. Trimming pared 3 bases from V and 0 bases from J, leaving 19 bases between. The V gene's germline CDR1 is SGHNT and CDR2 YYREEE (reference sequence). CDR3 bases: TGTGCCAGCAGCTCCGGACAGACACCTCTGAGCTCTGGAAACACCATATATTTT. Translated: CASSSGQTPLSSGNTIYF. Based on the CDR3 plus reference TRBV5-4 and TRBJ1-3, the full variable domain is ETGVTQSPTHLIKTRGQQVTLRCSSQSGHNTVSWYQQALGQGPQFIFQYYREEENGRGNFPPRFSGLQFPNYSSELNVNALELDDSALYLCASSSGQTPLSSGNTIYFGEGSWLTVV.

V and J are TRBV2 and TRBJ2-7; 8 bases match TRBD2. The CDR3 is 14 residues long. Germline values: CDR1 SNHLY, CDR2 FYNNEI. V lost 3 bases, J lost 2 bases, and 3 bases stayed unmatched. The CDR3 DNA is TGTGCCAGCAGTGAGGGACTAGGAGCCTACGAGCAGTACTTC. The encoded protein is CASSEGLGAYEQYF.

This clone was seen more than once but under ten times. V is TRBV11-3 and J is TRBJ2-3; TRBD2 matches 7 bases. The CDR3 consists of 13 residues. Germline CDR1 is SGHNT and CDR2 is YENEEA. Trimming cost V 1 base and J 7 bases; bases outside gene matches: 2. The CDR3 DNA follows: TGTGCCAGCAGCTTAGCGGGGGGAAATACGCAGTATTTT. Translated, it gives CASSLAGGNTQYF.

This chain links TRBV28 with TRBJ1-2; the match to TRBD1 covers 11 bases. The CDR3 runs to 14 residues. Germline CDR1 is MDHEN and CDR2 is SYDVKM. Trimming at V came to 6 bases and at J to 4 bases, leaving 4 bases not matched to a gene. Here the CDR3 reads CASRDRGRIYGYTF. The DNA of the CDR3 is TGTGCCAGCAGGGACAGGGGGCGCATCTATGGCTACACCTTC.

The CDR3 region is CASSEAHGLAGGPAKNIQYF. CDR3 DNA sequence: TGTGCCAGCAGTGAAGCCCACGGACTAGCGGGAGGGCCGGCCAAAAACATTCAGTACTTC. The chain links TRBV6-1 to TRBJ2-4; 15 bases are a match to TRBD2. Trimming removed 0 bases from V and 1 base from J; junction bases left unmatched: 7. Looked up from germline, CDR1 is MNHNS and CDR2 is SASEGT. CDR3 length: 20 residues.

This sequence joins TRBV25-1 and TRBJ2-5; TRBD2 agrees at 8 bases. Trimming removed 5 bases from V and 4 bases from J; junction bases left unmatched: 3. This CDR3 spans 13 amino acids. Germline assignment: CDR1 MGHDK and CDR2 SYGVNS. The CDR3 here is CASSLAGLETQYF. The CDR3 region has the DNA TGTGCCAGCAGTTTAGCGGGACTAGAGACCCAGTACTTC. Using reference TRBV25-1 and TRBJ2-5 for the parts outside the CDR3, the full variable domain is EADIYQTPRYLVIGTGKKITLECSQTMGHDKMYWYQQDPGMELHLIHYSYGVNSTEKGDLSSESTVSRIRTEHFPLTLESARPSHTSQYLCASSLAGLETQYFGPGTRLLVL.

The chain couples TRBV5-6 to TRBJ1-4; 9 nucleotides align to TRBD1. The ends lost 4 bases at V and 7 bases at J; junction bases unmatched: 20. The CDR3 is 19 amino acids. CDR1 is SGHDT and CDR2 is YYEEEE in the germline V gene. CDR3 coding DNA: TGTGCCAGCAGCCGACGGACAGGGGCGTTCGGGCGGTCGGTTGAAAAACTGTTTTTT. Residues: CASSRRTGAFGRSVEKLFF. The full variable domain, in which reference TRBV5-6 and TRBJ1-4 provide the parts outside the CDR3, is DAGVTQSPTHLIKTRGQQVTLRCSPKSGHDTVSWYQQALGQGPQFIFQYYEEEERQRGNFPDRFSGHQFPNYSSELNVNALLLGDSALYLCASSRRTGAFGRSVEKLFFGSGTQLSVL.

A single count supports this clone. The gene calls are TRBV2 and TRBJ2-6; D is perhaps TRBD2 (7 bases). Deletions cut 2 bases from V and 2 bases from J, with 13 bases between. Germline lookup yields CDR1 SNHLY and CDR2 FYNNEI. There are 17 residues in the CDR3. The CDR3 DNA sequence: TGTGCCAGCAGTGAATGGGGGGGGGCCACTGGGGCCAACGTCCTGACTTTC. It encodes CASSEWGGATGANVLTF.

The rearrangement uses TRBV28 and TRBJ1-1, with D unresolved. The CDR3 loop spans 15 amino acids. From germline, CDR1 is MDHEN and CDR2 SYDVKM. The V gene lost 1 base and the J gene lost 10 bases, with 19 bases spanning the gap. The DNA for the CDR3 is TGTGCCAGCAGTTTATCCGGGGTAACGGTCGAGGGAGCTTTCTTT. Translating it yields CASSLSGVTVEGAFF.

CDR3 loop: CASSFPRQVLEGYTF. The CDR3 nucleotides read TGTGCCAGCAGCTTCCCTCGACAGGTTCTAGAGGGCTACACCTTC. The V call is TRBV7-2, the J call TRBJ1-2; perhaps TRBD1 as D (6 bases). The germline V gene encodes CDR1 SGHTA and CDR2 FQGNSA. Trimming removed 3 bases at V and 8 bases at J, with 19 bases between. The CDR3 has 15 residues.